One sample yielded the 14 T cell receptor beta chains listed below, sequenced in a study of shared clonotypes between healthy human individuals. Terminally differentiated effector memory CD45RA+ cells were excluded by CCR7 positive selection of CD45RO-negative cells. Measured with immunoSEQ multiplex PCR; TCRdb has only the in-frame clones, and not every one. The sample includes about 700,000 clones, about 90% of them seen just once. Input material: naive CD8+ T cells sorted from blood. The source is a man aged 25-45 years in good health.

The rearrangement links TRBV11-2 to TRBJ2-4; the D gene is possibly TRBD2 (6 bases). Germline CDR1 and CDR2: SGHAT and FQNNGV. V was cut by 1 base and J by 6 bases, with 13 bases left in between. The CDR3 extends over 15 amino acids. The CDR3 region is CASSLGTGSRNIQYF. In DNA, the CDR3 is TGTGCCAGCAGCTTAGGGACCGGGAGTCGAAACATTCAGTACTTC.

Remarks on this clone: This specimen includes other DNA sequences encoding the same CDR3. The chain recombines TRBV7-9 with TRBJ2-7; D call uncertain. CDR1 is SEHNR, CDR2 FQNEAQ, per germline (reference sequence). The CDR3 runs 12 residues. The germline V and J ends were trimmed by 1 base and 6 bases, with 7 bases remaining between them. CDR3 protein: CASSLGRREQYF. The CDR3 region has the DNA TGTGCCAGCAGCTTAGGACGGCGCGAGCAGTACTTC.

The J gene is TRBJ2-7, the V gene TRBV13, with D perhaps TRBD2 (6 bases). The CDR3 is made up of 15 amino acids. Per germline, CDR1 PRHDT and CDR2 FYEKMQ (reference sequence). V was shortened by 5 bases and J by 4 bases, with 18 bases between the two germline ends. The CDR3 loop reads CASSARGTAGYEQYF. The CDR3 DNA follows: TGTGCCAGCAGCGCGCGTGGGACTGCTGGATACGAGCAGTACTTC. The complete variable domain, with remaining parts taken from reference TRBV13 and TRBJ2-7, reads AAGVIQSPRHLIKEKRETATLKCYPIPRHDTVYWYQQGPGQDPQFLISFYEKMQSDKGSIPDRFSAQQFSDYHSELNMSSLELGDSALYFCASSARGTAGYEQYFGPGTRLTVT.

This clone was seen just once. At one end, the junction sequence differs from germline, possibly due to a read error. The rearrangement links TRBV29-1 to TRBJ1-1; tentatively, D is TRBD1 (5 bases). The CDR3 runs 12 residues. CDR1 is SQVTM and CDR2 is ANQGSEA in the germline V gene. The CDR3 protein is CSVEEMGPRAFF. CDR3 nucleotides: TGCAGCGTGGAAGAAATGGGACCCCGAGCTTTCTTT.

The chain combines TRBV9 with TRBJ2-7; either TRBD1 or TRBD2 may supply D (5 bases each). The CDR3 extends over 15 amino acids. In germline, CDR1 is SGDLS, CDR2 YYNGEE. Trimming stripped 0 bases from V and 5 bases from J, with 15 bases between. CDR3 loop: CASSVGGATGDEQYF. Written as DNA, the CDR3 is TGTGCCAGCAGCGTAGGAGGGGCTACGGGCGACGAGCAGTACTTC.

This chain connects TRBV18 to TRBJ2-5; 7 bases agree with TRBD2. The length of the CDR3 is 15 residues. CDR1 and CDR2 (germline): KGHSH, LQKENI. Trimming removed 0 bases from V and 5 bases from J; junction bases left unmatched: 6. CDR3 bases: TGTGCCAGCTCACCACCGGCTAGCGGCCGGGAGACCCAGTACTTC. Translated: CASSPPASGRETQYF.

The chain combines TRBV28 with TRBJ2-1; 14 nucleotides align to TRBD2. Germline V gene sequence: CDR1 MDHEN, CDR2 SYDVKM. The CDR3 has 14 amino acids. Trimming cost V 6 bases and J 15 bases; bases outside gene matches: 10. The CDR3 is CASRVAGLAGGWFF. CDR3 nucleotide sequence: TGTGCCAGCAGAGTAGCAGGACTAGCGGGAGGTTGGTTCTTC.

The table lists this clone with a count of one. In nucleotides, the CDR3 is TGTGCCAGCAGCTCCCGCGACAGGGGGAAGGACACCGGGGAGCTGTTTTTT. Encoded protein: CASSSRDRGKDTGELFF. The chain joins TRBV7-3 to TRBJ2-2, with TRBD1 matching 9 bases. The J segment lost 3 bases and the V segment lost 4 bases, leaving 9 bases of the junction unmatched. Germline lookup yields CDR1 SGHTA and CDR2 FQGTGA. This CDR3 region has 17 residues.

The gene calls are TRBV6-5 and TRBJ2-5, with a possible D match to TRBD2 (5 bases). The germline gives CDR1 MNHEY, CDR2 SVGAGI. CDR3 length: 16 amino acids. The V end lost 0 bases, the J end lost 5 bases, and 16 bases lay between the germline ends. CDR3 sequence reads: CASSYSFTGIGETQYF. CDR3 nucleotide sequence: TGTGCCAGCAGTTACTCATTTACGGGGATTGGGGAGACCCAGTACTTC.

The chain uses TRBV28 and TRBJ2-3, with TRBD1 identical over 9 bases. V gave up 8 bases and J gave up 4 bases; unmatched junction bases: 16. The CDR3 runs to 17 residues. Germline CDR1 reads MDHEN; CDR2 reads SYDVKM. CDR3 amino acids: CASHTIINRGRPDTQYF. CDR3 nucleotide sequence: TGTGCCAGCCACACTATCATCAACAGGGGGCGTCCAGATACGCAGTATTTT.

The genes are TRBV6-6 and TRBJ2-7; D gene ambiguous. The CDR3 extends over 14 amino acids. V was clipped by 2 bases and J by 7 bases, with 15 bases between them. The germline V gene has CDR1 MNHNY and CDR2 SVGAGI (reference sequence). CDR3: CASSYLDRSEEQYF. CDR3 sequence (DNA): TGTGCCAGCAGTTACCTAGACCGATCGGAGGAGCAGTACTTC.

The chain joins TRBV11-3 to TRBJ2-3, with D uncertain. The V gene's germline CDR1 is SGHNT and CDR2 YENEEA. The CDR3 totals 18 residues. V dropped 5 bases and J dropped 0 bases, with 21 bases sitting between them. DNA of the CDR3: TGTGCCAGCAGCCAACAACGAAGAGGAGAGTCTAGCACAGATACGCAGTATTTT. Encoded protein: CASSQQRRGESSTDTQYF.

The chain uses TRBV6-5 and TRBJ2-5; D may be TRBD1 (6 bases). The germline gives CDR1 MNHEY, CDR2 SVGAGI. Trimming took 5 bases from V and 1 from J, leaving 11 bases between them. CDR3 length: 14 residues. CDR3 residues: CASSLRTVQETQYF. CDR3 DNA sequence: TGTGCCAGCAGTCTCAGGACAGTCCAAGAGACCCAGTACTTC.

This rearrangement joins TRBV7-8 to TRBJ1-1, with D maybe TRBD1 (6 bases). This CDR3 has 16 amino acids. Germline V lookup: CDR1 SGHVS, CDR2 FQNEAQ. Trimming left V 5 bases short and J 4 bases short, with 20 bases between. The CDR3 DNA is TGTGCCAGCAGCCACATGAGGAGGGGGGGGTCCACTGAAGCTTTCTTT. It specifies CASSHMRRGGSTEAFF.